This TCR beta chain was recovered during a study of T-cell reconstitution after alpha-beta-depleted transplantation in children. Researchers prepared the TCRbeta library using unique molecular identifiers, the study reports. TCRdb redid the calling of the PCR reads with MiXCR, one entry per CDR3 protein. The sample carries around 370,000 distinct CDR3 sequences, 10% recorded once. This clonotype was picked up many times. Here the sequenced sample was PBMCs from the stem cell graft donor, taken from the stem cell graft. The TCR originated in a human donor who donated a stem cell graft to a child with acute lymphoblastic leukemia.

This chain's CDR3 is CASNWGANTEAFF. Here the CDR3 DNA reads TGTGCCAGCAACTGGGGAGCTAACACTGAAGCTTTCTTT. The chain joins TRBV6-1 to TRBJ1-1; D gene unclear. Per the germline V gene, CDR1 is MNHNS and CDR2 is SASEGT. CDR3 size: 13 residues. V dropped 7 bases and J dropped 2 bases, with 11 bases sitting between them.